Shown below are 31 T cell receptor beta chains from a single sample sequenced in a study of blood T cell repertoires in COVID-19. Data came from immunoSEQ multiplex PCR; TCRdb stores just in-frame clones and leaves some out. Here the sample spans roughly 60,000 clones, approximately 92% being singletons. Sequenced material: peripheral blood. These receptors all stem from a woman of 80 years or more with active COVID-19.

The V call is TRBV11-1, the J call TRBJ2-2; the D is unclear. Germline CDR1 SGHAT, CDR2 FQDESV (reference sequence). Trimming took off 7 bases at V and 6 bases at J, with 12 bases between the two ends. This CDR3 is 13 amino acids long. The CDR3 DNA is TGTGCCAGCACCCTCAACGGTCCCGGGGAGCTGTTTTTT. This translates into CASTLNGPGELFF.

This clone was detected only once. The gene calls are TRBV7-8 and TRBJ2-3, with 7 bases identical to TRBD1. In germline, CDR1 is SGHVS, CDR2 FQNEAQ. V dropped 5 bases and J dropped 2; count of bases not matched to a gene: 16. The CDR3 is 18 residues long. CDR3 in DNA: TGTGCCAGCAGCACCAAGTGGGACAGAGAAGGGGACACAGATACGCAGTATTTT. This gives the protein CASSTKWDREGDTDTQYF. Based on the CDR3 plus reference TRBV7-8 and TRBJ2-3, the full variable domain is GAGVSQSPRYKVAKRGQDVALRCDPISGHVSLFWYQQALGQGPEFLTYFQNEAQLDKSGLPSDRFFAERPEGSVSTLKIQRTQQEDSAVYLCASSTKWDREGDTDTQYFGPGTRLTVL.

The J gene is TRBJ2-7, the V gene TRBV4-2; 9 positions match TRBD2. J was trimmed by 1 base and V by 4 bases; bases with no gene match: 5. The CDR3 spans 15 residues. Germline CDR1 reads LGHNA; CDR2 reads YNFKEQ. CDR3 nucleotides: TGTGCCAGCAGCCCACGGGCGGGAGGGTCCTACGAGCAGTACTTC. This codes for CASSPRAGGSYEQYF.

The V call is TRBV10-3, the J call TRBJ2-1, with 14 bases lining up with TRBD2. Germline CDR1 is ENHRY and CDR2 is SYGVKD. The CDR3 runs to 19 residues. J lost 5 bases, V lost 10 bases, and 19 bases had no gene match. The CDR3: CATAGPGLAGAFGNNEQFF. Here the CDR3 DNA reads TGTGCCACAGCTGGGCCGGGACTAGCGGGAGCGTTTGGGAACAATGAGCAGTTCTTC.

The rearrangement joins TRBV29-1 to TRBJ2-7; TRBD2 aligns across 10 bases. CDR1 and CDR2 (germline): SQVTM, ANQGSEA. Trimming cost V 7 bases and J 2 bases; bases outside gene matches: 11. The CDR3 extends over 15 amino acids. The DNA of the CDR3 is TGCAGCGCTTCCCTGAGCGGGAGGGCCACCTACGAGCAGTACTTC. This translates into CSASLSGRATYEQYF.

This clone was recorded once. This sequence joins TRBV7-9 and TRBJ1-6; possibly TRBD1 for D (6 bases). The V and J ends lost 5 bases and 9 bases respectively, with 23 bases between them. This CDR3 spans 17 amino acids. Germline CDR1 and CDR2: SEHNR and FQNEAQ (reference sequence). Here the CDR3 reads CASSRTTLGGGLSPLHF. The CDR3 DNA reads TGTGCCAGCAGCCGCACCACCTTGGGGGGGGGCCTTTCACCCCTCCACTTT.

J is TRBJ2-7 and V is TRBV24-1; 8 bases agree with TRBD1. The V segment lost 4 bases and the J segment 2 bases; nucleotides outside the gene matches: 0. In germline, CDR1 is KGHDR, CDR2 SFDVKD. The CDR3 runs to 13 residues. CDR3: CATSETGAYEQYF. Written as DNA, the CDR3 is TGTGCCACCAGTGAGACAGGGGCCTACGAGCAGTACTTC.

The J gene is TRBJ1-2, the V gene TRBV19; D unclear. The CDR3 runs to 14 residues. CDR1 and CDR2 from the germline V gene are LNHDA and SQIVND (reference sequence). The V gene lost 7 bases and the J gene lost 8 bases, with 20 bases spanning the gap. The CDR3 protein is CASTKSLADMGYTF. For the CDR3, the DNA is TGTGCCAGTACCAAGTCCTTGGCCGATATGGGCTACACCTTC.

CDR3 in DNA: TGTGCCAGCAGCCAAGATGTTACTACCGATAGCACAGATACGCAGTATTTT. It yields the protein CASSQDVTTDSTDTQYF. V usage is TRBV3-1 (or the pseudogene TRBV3-2) and J usage is TRBJ2-3; D gene unclear. This CDR3 is built from 17 residues. V lost 0 bases, J lost 0 bases, and 13 bases lay in between. Germline V gene data show CDR1 as LGHDT and CDR2 as YNNKEL (reference sequence).

The V gene is TRBV2, the J gene TRBJ2-1, with 10 bases matching TRBD2. This CDR3 is built from 14 residues. Germline loops: CDR1 SNHLY, CDR2 FYNNEI. V lost 2 bases, J lost 9 bases, and 4 bases stayed unmatched. CDR3 nucleotides: TGTGCCAGCAGTGAAAGGACTAGCGGAGCTGAGCAGTTCTTC. Protein: CASSERTSGAEQFF. Full variable domain (remainder filled in from reference TRBV2 and TRBJ2-1): EPEVTQTPSHQVTQMGQEVILRCVPISNHLYFYWYRQILGQKVEFLVSFYNNEISEKSEIFDDQFSVERPDGSNFTLKIRSTKLEDSAMYFCASSERTSGAEQFFGPGTRLTVL.

This rearrangement joins TRBV2 to TRBJ1-2, with 8 bases matching TRBD1. Germline V gene data show CDR1 as SNHLY and CDR2 as FYNNEI. V lost 4 bases and J lost 3; bases outside the gene matches: 7. CDR3 size: 15 residues. CDR3 residues: CASSGLTGGYYGYTF. In DNA, the CDR3 is TGTGCCAGCAGTGGCCTAACAGGGGGGTACTATGGCTACACCTTC.

This rearrangement joins TRBV12-3 or TRBV12-4 to TRBJ1-2; the D gene is possibly TRBD1 (5 bases). Trimming removed 8 bases at V and 7 bases at J, with 11 bases between. This CDR3 has 11 amino acids. CDR3 region: CASAAGFGYTF. The CDR3 DNA is TGTGCCAGCGCTGCAGGGTTTGGCTACACCTTC.

The CDR3 sequence is CSVEDPTSGTYNEQFF. The CDR3 DNA follows: TGCAGCGTTGAAGATCCGACTAGCGGGACGTACAATGAGCAGTTCTTC. This chain joins TRBV29-1 and TRBJ2-1; 11 bases align to TRBD2. This CDR3 spans 16 amino acids. V gave up 0 bases and J gave up 4 bases; unmatched junction bases: 5. The germline CDR1 and CDR2 sequences are SQVTM and ANQGSEA.

This clone has more than one count but fewer than ten. CDR3 bases: TGCGCCAGCAGCCAAGATCGGGTGGGAGGTCAGCCCCAGCATTTT. Residues: CASSQDRVGGQPQHF. The chain has TRBV4-1 and TRBJ1-5; D not certain. Germline assignment: CDR1 MGHRA and CDR2 YSYEKL. V lost 0 bases to trimming and J lost 6 bases, with 12 bases between them. This CDR3 spans 15 amino acids.

In this sample, this clone turned up once. The chain links TRBV28 to TRBJ2-3; tentative D call: TRBD1 (6 bases). The CDR3 spans 18 residues. Germline CDR1 is MDHEN and CDR2 is SYDVKM. Trimming cost V 5 bases and J 0 bases, with 21 bases left between them. The CDR3 here is CASSTFPDRSSSTDTQYF. The DNA for the CDR3 is TGTGCCAGCAGTACCTTCCCGGACAGATCCTCTAGCACAGATACGCAGTATTTT. Using reference TRBV28 and TRBJ2-3 for the parts outside the CDR3, the full variable domain is DVKVTQSSRYLVKRTGEKVFLECVQDMDHENMFWYRQDPGLGLRLIYFSYDVKMKEKGDIPEGYSVSREKKERFSLILESASTNQTSMYLCASSTFPDRSSSTDTQYFGPGTRLTVL.

The gene calls are TRBV10-2 and TRBJ2-5; 7 positions agree with TRBD1. The CDR3 length is 13 residues. The germline gives CDR1 WSHSY, CDR2 SAAADI. J was trimmed by 3 bases and V by 6 bases; bases with no gene match: 4. CDR3 sequence: CASSPGQKETQYF. In nucleotides, the CDR3 is TGCGCCAGCAGCCCGGGACAGAAAGAGACCCAGTACTTC.

The rearrangement links TRBV25-1 to TRBJ2-5, with 11 bases lining up with TRBD2. Germline loops: CDR1 MGHDK, CDR2 SYGVNS. V lost 3 bases to trimming and J lost 3 bases; unmatched junction nucleotides: 3. The CDR3 loop spans 15 amino acids. The CDR3 loop is CASSDQLAGEETQYF. The CDR3 DNA sequence: TGTGCCAGCAGTGATCAACTAGCGGGAGAAGAGACCCAGTACTTC. Full variable domain (rest looked up from reference TRBV25-1 and TRBJ2-5): EADIYQTPRYLVIGTGKKITLECSQTMGHDKMYWYQQDPGMELHLIHYSYGVNSTEKGDLSSESTVSRIRTEHFPLTLESARPSHTSQYLCASSDQLAGEETQYFGPGTRLLVL.

The chain has TRBV19 and TRBJ1-6, with a weak D call TRBD1 (6 bases). Per germline, CDR1 LNHDA and CDR2 SQIVND (reference sequence). CDR3 length: 18 amino acids. Trimming took 1 base from V and 7 from J, leaving 20 bases between them. The CDR3 reads CASSIVPEAGTRNSPLHF. The CDR3 nucleotides are TGTGCCAGTAGTATAGTTCCCGAGGCAGGGACAAGGAATTCACCCCTCCACTTT.

The rearrangement joins TRBV28 to TRBJ2-1, with 11 bases identical to TRBD2. Trimming removed 5 bases from V and 4 bases from J; junction bases left unmatched: 4. From germline, CDR1 is MDHEN and CDR2 SYDVKM. CDR3 size: 15 residues. CDR3 coding DNA: TGTGCCAGCAGTACACTAGCGGGAGCTTACAATGAGCAGTTCTTC. Encoded protein: CASSTLAGAYNEQFF.

This clone was counted a few times. The chain couples TRBV2 to TRBJ1-2; 10 bases line up with TRBD1. Per the germline V gene, CDR1 is SNHLY and CDR2 is FYNNEI. This CDR3 contains 16 residues. V gave up 1 base and J gave up 5 bases; unmatched junction bases: 7. CDR3 region: CASSEGWTGGRYGYTF. CDR3 DNA sequence: TGTGCCAGCAGTGAAGGTTGGACAGGGGGAAGGTATGGCTACACCTTC. Full variable domain (outside the CDR3, taken from reference TRBV2 and TRBJ1-2): EPEVTQTPSHQVTQMGQEVILRCVPISNHLYFYWYRQILGQKVEFLVSFYNNEISEKSEIFDDQFSVERPDGSNFTLKIRSTKLEDSAMYFCASSEGWTGGRYGYTFGSGTRLTVV.

This rearrangement joins TRBV13 to TRBJ2-7; 9 nucleotides line up with TRBD1. The CDR3 totals 14 residues. Per the germline V gene, CDR1 is PRHDT and CDR2 is FYEKMQ (reference sequence). V lost 4 bases and J lost 5; bases outside the gene matches: 6. The CDR3: CASSSVDRGNEQYF. The CDR3 bases are TGTGCCAGCAGCTCAGTTGACAGGGGGAACGAGCAGTACTTC.

This clone turned up a few times. V is TRBV12-3 or TRBV12-4 and J is TRBJ2-7, with 9 nucleotides matching TRBD1. This CDR3 region has 13 residues. V lost 6 bases to trimming and J lost 5 bases; unmatched junction nucleotides: 5. This CDR3 reads CASRGTGKDEQYF. CDR3 bases: TGTGCCAGCAGGGGGACAGGGAAGGACGAGCAGTACTTC.

DNA for the CDR3: TGTGCCAGCAGCTTGGGTTGGGCCAACACTGAAGCTTTCTTT. This codes for CASSLGWANTEAFF. The J gene is TRBJ1-1, the V gene TRBV5-5; no definite D call. The V gene lost 0 bases and the J gene lost 2 bases, with 8 bases spanning the gap. This CDR3 has 14 residues. The V gene's germline CDR1 is SGHKS and CDR2 YYEKEE (reference sequence).

The V and J genes are TRBV28 and TRBJ2-5; D possibly corresponds to TRBD1 (7 bases). The germline V and J ends were trimmed by 4 bases and 6 bases, with 18 bases remaining between them. This CDR3 is 15 amino acids long. From germline, CDR1 is MDHEN and CDR2 SYDVKM. The CDR3 is CASSSLRGGGKTQYF. The CDR3 bases are TGTGCCAGCAGTTCCCTGAGAGGGGGCGGGAAGACCCAGTACTTC.

This clone was found a few times. The V call is TRBV28, the J call TRBJ1-3; D gene uncertain. CDR1 is MDHEN and CDR2 is SYDVKM in the germline V gene. This CDR3 spans 15 amino acids. V dropped 6 bases and J dropped 4 bases, with 16 bases sitting between them. For the CDR3, the DNA is TGTGCCAGCAGCGCTACCCTTCTGGTGGGAAACACCATATATTTT. This translates into CASSATLLVGNTIYF.

This clone was recorded only once. This sequence joins TRBV19 and TRBJ1-1; 9 bases fit TRBD1. This CDR3 is 16 amino acids long. Trimming cost V 5 bases and J 0 bases; bases outside gene matches: 7. Per the germline V gene, CDR1 is LNHDA and CDR2 is SQIVND (reference sequence). The CDR3: CASSSTGGRLNTEAFF. CDR3 in DNA: TGTGCCAGTAGTTCAACAGGGGGCCGATTGAACACTGAAGCTTTCTTT.

J is TRBJ2-5 and V is TRBV7-6, with 10 bases fitting TRBD2. Germline V CDR1 and CDR2: SGHVS, FNYEAQ. Losses at the gene ends were 5 bases for V and 0 bases for J; bases not matched to a gene: 3. The CDR3 spans 15 residues. The CDR3 loop reads CASSLSGGHQETQYF. The CDR3 DNA reads as TGTGCCAGCAGCCTTAGCGGGGGGCACCAAGAGACCCAGTACTTC.

The CDR3 DNA reads as TGCAGCCCCCCGATGGCCTATGGCTACACCTTC. Its protein product is CSPPMAYGYTF. The chain employs TRBV29-1 and TRBJ1-2; unclear D gene. The V end was cut by 8 bases, the J end by 4 bases, with 11 bases between. This CDR3 has 11 amino acids. The germline CDR1 and CDR2 sequences are SQVTM and ANQGSEA. The variable domain in full, completed from reference TRBV29-1 and TRBJ1-2, reads SAVISQKPSRDICQRGTSLTIQCQVDSQVTMMFWYRQQPGQSLTLIATANQGSEATYESGFVIDKFPISRPNLTFSTLTVSNMSPEDSSIYLCSPPMAYGYTFGSGTRLTVV.

The rearrangement links TRBV15 to TRBJ2-1; 8 bases fit TRBD1. The CDR3 length is 14 residues. CDR1 is LNHNV, CDR2 YYDKDF, per germline (reference sequence). With V trimmed by 5 bases and J by 6 bases, 6 bases remained unmatched. The CDR3 coding sequence is TGTGCCACCAGCCCGGACAGGGTCGGCAATGAGCAGTTCTTC. Encoded protein: CATSPDRVGNEQFF.

V is TRBV5-1 and J is TRBJ2-3; 8 bases agree with TRBD2. Germline V gene sequence: CDR1 SGHRS, CDR2 YFSETQ. The CDR3 sequence is 14 residues long. V shed 7 bases, J shed 6 bases, and the junction held 10 bases outside the gene matches. The CDR3 DNA sequence: TGCGCCAGCGGGCTAGCGGGTCCGCCCGATACGCAGTATTTT. The encoded protein is CASGLAGPPDTQYF.

J is TRBJ2-3 and V is TRBV6-6, with 14 bases matching TRBD2. Losses at the gene ends were 6 bases for V and 4 bases for J; bases not matched to a gene: 9. This CDR3 contains 17 residues. Germline V CDR1 and CDR2: MNHNY, SVGAGI (reference sequence). CDR3 in amino acids: CASSRSGTSGSPDTQYF. CDR3 coding DNA: TGTGCCAGCAGCCGATCCGGGACTAGCGGGAGTCCAGATACGCAGTATTTT.